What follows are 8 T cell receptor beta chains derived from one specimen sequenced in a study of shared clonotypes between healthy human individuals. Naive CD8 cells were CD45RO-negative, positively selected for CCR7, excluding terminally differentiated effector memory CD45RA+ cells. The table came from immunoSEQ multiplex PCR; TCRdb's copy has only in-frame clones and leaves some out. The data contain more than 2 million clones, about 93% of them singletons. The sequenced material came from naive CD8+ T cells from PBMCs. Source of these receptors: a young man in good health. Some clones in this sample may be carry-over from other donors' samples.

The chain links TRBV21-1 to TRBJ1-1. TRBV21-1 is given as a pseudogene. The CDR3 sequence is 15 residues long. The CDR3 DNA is TGTGCCAGCAGCAAAGAGTGGCCGAGGAACACTGAAGCTTTCTTT. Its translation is CASSKEWPRNTEAFF.

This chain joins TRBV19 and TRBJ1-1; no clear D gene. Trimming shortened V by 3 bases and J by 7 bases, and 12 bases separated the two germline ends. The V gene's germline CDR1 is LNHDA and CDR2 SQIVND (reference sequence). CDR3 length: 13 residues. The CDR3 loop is CASSIHAKDEAFF. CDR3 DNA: TGTGCCAGTAGTATTCACGCTAAGGATGAAGCTTTCTTT.

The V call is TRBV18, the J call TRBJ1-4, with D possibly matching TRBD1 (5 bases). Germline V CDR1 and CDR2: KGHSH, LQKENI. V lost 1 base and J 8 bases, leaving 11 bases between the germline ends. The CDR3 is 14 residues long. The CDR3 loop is CASSPRSGLEKLFF. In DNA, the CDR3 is TGTGCCAGCTCACCACGATCAGGGCTGGAAAAACTGTTTTTT.

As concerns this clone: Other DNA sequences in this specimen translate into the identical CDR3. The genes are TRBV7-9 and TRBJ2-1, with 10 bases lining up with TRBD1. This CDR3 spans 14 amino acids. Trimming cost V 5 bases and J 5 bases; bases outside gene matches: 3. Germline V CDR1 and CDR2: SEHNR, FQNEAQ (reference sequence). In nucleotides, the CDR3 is TGTGCCAGCAGCCCGGGGACAGGGGACAATGAGCAGTTCTTC. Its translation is CASSPGTGDNEQFF.

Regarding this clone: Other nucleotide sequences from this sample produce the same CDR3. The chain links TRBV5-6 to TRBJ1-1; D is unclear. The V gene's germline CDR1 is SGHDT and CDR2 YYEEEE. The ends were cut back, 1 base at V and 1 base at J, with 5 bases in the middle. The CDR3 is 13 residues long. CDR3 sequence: CASSLIRNTEAFF. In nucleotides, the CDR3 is TGTGCCAGCAGCTTGATCCGGAACACTGAAGCTTTCTTT.

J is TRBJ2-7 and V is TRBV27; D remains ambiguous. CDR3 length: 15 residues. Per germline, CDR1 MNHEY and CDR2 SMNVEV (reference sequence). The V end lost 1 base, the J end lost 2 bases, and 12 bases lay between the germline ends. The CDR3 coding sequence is TGTGCCAGCAGTTTATTGCTCGGCCAACCCTACGAGCAGTACTTC. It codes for CASSLLLGQPYEQYF.

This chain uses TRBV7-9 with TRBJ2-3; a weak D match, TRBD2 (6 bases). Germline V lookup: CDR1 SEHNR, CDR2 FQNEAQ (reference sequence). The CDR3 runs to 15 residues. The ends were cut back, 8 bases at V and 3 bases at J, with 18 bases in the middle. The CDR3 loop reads CASFRSREWTDTQYF. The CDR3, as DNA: TGTGCCAGCTTCCGGAGTCGGGAGTGGACAGATACGCAGTATTTT.

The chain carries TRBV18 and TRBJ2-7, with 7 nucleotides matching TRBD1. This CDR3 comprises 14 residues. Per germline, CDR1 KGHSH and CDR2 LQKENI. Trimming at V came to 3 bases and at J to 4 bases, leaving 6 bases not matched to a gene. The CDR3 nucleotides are TGTGCCAGCTCACCCGGGACAGCTCTATACGAGCAGTACTTC. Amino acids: CASSPGTALYEQYF.